The 25 T cell receptor beta chains listed next were all sequenced from one sample in a study of cytomegalovirus exposure and HLA in healthy donors. Primers included in the PCR were 60 Vbeta and 13 Jbeta primers. The protocol was immunoSEQ multiplex PCR, while the TCRdb copy is restricted to in-frame clones and leaves out a portion. The sample lists 200,000 or so clones; almost 80% were seen once. The sequencing input was PBMCs. All receptors come from a young man in good health and CMV-seronegative.

The chain employs TRBV2 and TRBJ2-1; D is possibly TRBD2 (6 bases). Trimming stripped 1 base from V and 5 bases from J, with 18 bases between. Germline-derived CDR1 and CDR2 are SNHLY and FYNNEI. This CDR3 spans 17 amino acids. The CDR3 DNA reads TGTGCCAGCAGTGAAGAACGGAGTGTAGGCGGGAACAATGAGCAGTTCTTC. This encodes CASSEERSVGGNNEQFF.

The chain uses TRBV7-3 and TRBJ1-2, with D possibly matching TRBD1 (5 bases). From germline, CDR1 is SGHTA and CDR2 FQGTGA. The CDR3 spans 13 residues. Trimming removed 3 bases at V and 3 bases at J, with 8 bases between. CDR3 nucleotides: TGTGCCAGCAGCTTCCGGACACACTATGGCTACACCTTC. Translated, it gives CASSFRTHYGYTF.

The chain is built from TRBV7-2 and TRBJ1-2; maybe TRBD1 (5 bases). The germline CDR1 and CDR2 sequences are SGHTA and FQGNSA. The V end was cut by 1 base, the J end by 4 bases, with 13 bases between. The CDR3 spans 15 residues. CDR3 nucleotide sequence: TGTGCCAGCAGCTTAGGGGTTTGGGGACTCTATGGCTACACCTTC. Translated: CASSLGVWGLYGYTF. The whole variable domain, remainder taken from reference TRBV7-2 and TRBJ1-2, is GAGVSQSPSNKVTEKGKDVELRCDPISGHTALYWYRQSLGQGLEFLIYFQGNSAPDKSGLPSDRFSAERTGGSVSTLTIQRTQQEDSAVYLCASSLGVWGLYGYTFGSGTRLTVV.

V is TRBV25-1 and J is TRBJ1-6; TRBD1 might be the D (5 bases). The germline V gene has CDR1 MGHDK and CDR2 SYGVNS. The V end was cut by 4 bases, the J end by 9 bases, with 7 bases between. The CDR3 is 12 amino acids. The CDR3 loop reads CASSGQGSPLHF. The DNA for the CDR3 is TGTGCCAGCAGTGGCCAGGGTTCACCCCTCCACTTT.

The V and J genes are TRBV28 and TRBJ2-5; TRBD2 is a possible D gene (6 bases). V was cut by 3 bases and J by 7 bases, with 21 bases left in between. Germline V lookup: CDR1 MDHEN, CDR2 SYDVKM. This CDR3 spans 16 amino acids. The CDR3: CASSFRPTSGKGTQYF. The CDR3 nucleotides read TGTGCCAGCAGTTTCAGGCCGACTAGTGGGAAAGGGACCCAGTACTTC.

The genes are TRBV28 and TRBJ2-5; no definite D call. From germline, CDR1 is MDHEN and CDR2 SYDVKM. Trimming left V 3 bases short and J 4 bases short, with 9 bases between. The CDR3 sequence is 13 residues long. This chain's CDR3 is CASSFRSGETQYF. The CDR3 DNA sequence: TGTGCCAGCAGTTTCCGCTCCGGAGAGACCCAGTACTTC.

This chain joins TRBV14 and TRBJ2-7; possible D gene TRBD2, 6 bases. V was clipped by 5 bases and J by 7 bases, with 15 bases between them. This CDR3 has 13 amino acids. Germline-derived CDR1 and CDR2 are SGHDN and FVKESK. The CDR3 sequence is CASSGQLAGEQYF. In DNA, the CDR3 is TGTGCCAGCAGCGGACAATTGGCGGGAGAGCAGTACTTC.

This chain links TRBV19 with TRBJ2-2; D possibly corresponds to TRBD2 (7 bases). The V end lost 3 bases, the J end lost 4 bases, and 12 bases lay between the germline ends. There are 15 residues in the CDR3. Germline CDR1 reads LNHDA; CDR2 reads SQIVND (reference sequence). DNA of the CDR3: TGTGCCAGTAGTATTGGGGGGGCGAGCACCGGGGAGCTGTTTTTT. This gives the protein CASSIGGASTGELFF.

The rearrangement uses TRBV5-4 and TRBJ2-7, with D possibly TRBD2 on 5 matching bases. The V end lost 3 bases, the J end lost 2 bases, and 9 bases lay between the germline ends. The CDR3 covers 13 residues. Germline V CDR1 and CDR2: SGHNT, YYREEE (reference sequence). In DNA form, the CDR3 reads TGTGCCAGCAGCTCGACTATAACCTACGAGCAGTACTTC. This translates into CASSSTITYEQYF.

CDR3 sequence: CASSLGGAGATEAFF. The DNA of the CDR3 is TGTGCCAGCAGCTTGGGGGGGGCAGGGGCAACTGAAGCTTTCTTT. V gene TRBV11-3 combines with J gene TRBJ1-1, with D possibly matching TRBD1 (6 bases). V gave up 3 bases and J gave up 5 bases, with 16 bases separating them. The germline V gene has CDR1 SGHNT and CDR2 YENEEA. CDR3 length: 15 residues.

The rearrangement links TRBV7-9 to TRBJ1-2, with D unclear. The V end was cut by 3 bases, the J end by 8 bases, with 16 bases between. Germline V gene sequence: CDR1 SEHNR, CDR2 FQNEAQ (reference sequence). The CDR3 totals 14 residues. CDR3 sequence (DNA): TGTGCCAGCAGCTTGGACGCGGGGTTGGGAGGCTACACCTTC. Its translation: CASSLDAGLGGYTF.

V gene TRBV29-1 combines with J gene TRBJ1-2; 9 bases are shared with TRBD1. Germline V gene lookup returns CDR1 SQVTM and CDR2 ANQGSEA. V trimming: 6 bases; J trimming: 8 bases; junction bases outside the gene matches: 7. The CDR3 is made up of 12 amino acids. For the CDR3, the DNA is TGCAGCGTGAGGGGACAGGGAGAGGGCTACACCTTC. As protein: CSVRGQGEGYTF.

V and J are TRBV27 and TRBJ1-2; D is ambiguous. Germline assignment: CDR1 MNHEY and CDR2 SMNVEV (reference sequence). The ends were cut back, 1 base at V and 6 bases at J, with 15 bases in the middle. The CDR3 is 15 residues long. The CDR3 DNA sequence: TGTGCCAGCAGTTTATGGTGGGCCGAGCCCGATGGCTACACCTTC. This encodes CASSLWWAEPDGYTF.

The CDR3 is CASSQGPRYGQTNYGYTF. The DNA of the CDR3 is TGTGCCAGCAGCCAAGGTCCCCGATATGGGCAGACTAACTATGGCTACACCTTC. The chain recombines TRBV14 with TRBJ1-2; D is uncertain. The CDR3 contains 18 residues. Germline assignment: CDR1 SGHDN and CDR2 FVKESK. V was clipped by 1 base and J by 0 bases, with 18 bases between them.

The V gene is TRBV7-2, the J gene TRBJ2-5; TRBD2 matches at 13 bases. The V gene end was trimmed by 5 bases and the J gene end by 1 base; junction bases not matched to a gene: 7. The CDR3 runs to 17 residues. The germline V gene encodes CDR1 SGHTA and CDR2 FQGNSA. The CDR3 DNA is TGTGCCAGCAGCCCTAGACTAGCGGGGGGCCTCCAAGAGACCCAGTACTTC. Translated: CASSPRLAGGLQETQYF.

This clone was recorded a few times. This rearrangement joins TRBV30 to TRBJ1-2; TRBD1 matches 8 bases. V shed 2 bases, J shed 8 bases, and the junction held 10 bases outside the gene matches. The CDR3 covers 14 residues. Germline lookup yields CDR1 GTSNPN and CDR2 SVGIG (reference sequence). In nucleotides, the CDR3 is TGTGCCTGGAGTCTGGCAGGGGGCTTACAGGGCTACACCTTC. It yields the protein CAWSLAGGLQGYTF.

The V gene is TRBV11-3, the J gene TRBJ1-2, with D tentatively TRBD1 (6 bases). This CDR3 has 16 residues. V lost 0 bases and J lost 4, with 15 bases in between. CDR1 SGHNT and CDR2 YENEEA come from the germline V gene. The CDR3 reads CASSLDPGQPGYGYTF. CDR3 DNA sequence: TGTGCCAGCAGCTTAGATCCGGGACAACCCGGCTATGGCTACACCTTC.

The chain is built from TRBV30 and TRBJ2-1; a weak D match, TRBD2 (6 bases). Trimming cost V 4 bases and J 5 bases, with 12 bases left between them. The CDR3 spans 13 residues. Germline V gene data show CDR1 as GTSNPN and CDR2 as SVGIG (reference sequence). DNA for the CDR3: TGTGCCTGGACTAGCGTACTACACAATGAGCAGTTCTTC. Residues: CAWTSVLHNEQFF.

The genes are TRBV7-9 and TRBJ1-1; D not certain. Trimming cost V 4 bases and J 2 bases, with 5 bases left between them. Germline lookup yields CDR1 SEHNR and CDR2 FQNEAQ (reference sequence). The CDR3 covers 12 residues. DNA for the CDR3: TGTGCCAGCAGCTCCCATAACACTGAAGCTTTCTTT. The encoded protein is CASSSHNTEAFF.

This clone was counted only a few times. This chain connects TRBV6-5 to TRBJ1-1, with unresolved D. The V gene's germline CDR1 is MNHEY and CDR2 SVGAGI. The CDR3 spans 14 residues. V lost 8 bases and J 2 bases, leaving 15 bases between the germline ends. This CDR3 is CASSTGRENTEAFF. The CDR3, as DNA: TGTGCCAGCTCTACGGGAAGGGAAAACACTGAAGCTTTCTTT.

This clone occurred once. This rearrangement joins TRBV11-2 to TRBJ1-1, with D uncertain. V was cut by 5 bases and J by 1 base, with 8 bases left in between. This CDR3 is 13 amino acids long. The germline V gene has CDR1 SGHAT and CDR2 FQNNGV. CDR3 protein: CASSQTGNTEAFF. CDR3 in DNA: TGTGCCAGCAGCCAGACGGGGAACACTGAAGCTTTCTTT.

The CDR3 nucleotides are TGTGCCACCAGGGGAGACACCTCTAACTATGGCTACACCTTC. Its translation is CATRGDTSNYGYTF. The chain employs TRBV15 and TRBJ1-2, with unresolved D. V gave up 6 bases and J gave up 0 bases, with 11 bases separating them. The CDR3 extends over 14 amino acids. The V gene's germline CDR1 is LNHNV and CDR2 YYDKDF (reference sequence). Combining the CDR3 with reference TRBV15 and TRBJ1-2 gives the whole variable domain DAMVIQNPRYQVTQFGKPVTLSCSQTLNHNVMYWYQQKSSQAPKLLFHYYDKDFNNEADTPDNFQSRRPNTSFCFLDIRSPGLGDTAMYLCATRGDTSNYGYTFGSGTRLTVV.

This clone appeared a single time. Here the CDR3 reads CASSYSNGERETQYF. CDR3 nucleotide sequence: TGTGCCAGCAGTTACTCGAACGGGGAAAGGGAGACCCAGTACTTC. The V call is TRBV6-5, the J call TRBJ2-5; possible D gene TRBD2, 5 bases. CDR3 length: 15 amino acids. Germline assignment: CDR1 MNHEY and CDR2 SVGAGI. V was clipped by 0 bases and J by 5 bases, with 13 bases between them.

This clone was seen just once. The genes are TRBV28 and TRBJ2-4, with D perhaps matching TRBD1 (7 bases). The length of the CDR3 is 16 residues. V was shortened by 4 bases and J by 8 bases, with 21 bases between the two germline ends. Looked up from germline, CDR1 is MDHEN and CDR2 is SYDVKM. The CDR3 DNA follows: TGTGCCAGCAGTTCCCCTACAGGGGTAGGGGAGGACATTCAGTACTTC. This gives the protein CASSSPTGVGEDIQYF.

The chain recombines TRBV2 with TRBJ2-1, with 9 nucleotides matching TRBD1. The CDR3 loop spans 16 amino acids. V was pared by 2 bases and J by 7 bases, with 9 bases of the junction left unmatched. Germline V gives CDR1 SNHLY, CDR2 FYNNEI. Here the CDR3 DNA reads TGTGCCAGCAGTGAACGAACAGGGGGCGCGCAAAATGAGCAGTTCTTC. As protein: CASSERTGGAQNEQFF.